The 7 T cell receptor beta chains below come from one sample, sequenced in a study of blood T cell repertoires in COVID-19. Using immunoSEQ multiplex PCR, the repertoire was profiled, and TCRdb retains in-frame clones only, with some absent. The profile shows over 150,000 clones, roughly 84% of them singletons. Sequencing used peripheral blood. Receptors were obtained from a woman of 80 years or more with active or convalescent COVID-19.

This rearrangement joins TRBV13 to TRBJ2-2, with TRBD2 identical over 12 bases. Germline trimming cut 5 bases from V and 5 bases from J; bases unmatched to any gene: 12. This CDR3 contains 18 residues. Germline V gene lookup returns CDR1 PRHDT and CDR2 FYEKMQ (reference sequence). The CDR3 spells CASSPEGLAGVGTGELFF. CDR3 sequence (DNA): TGTGCCAGCAGCCCTGAGGGACTAGCGGGTGTGGGGACCGGGGAGCTGTTTTTT.

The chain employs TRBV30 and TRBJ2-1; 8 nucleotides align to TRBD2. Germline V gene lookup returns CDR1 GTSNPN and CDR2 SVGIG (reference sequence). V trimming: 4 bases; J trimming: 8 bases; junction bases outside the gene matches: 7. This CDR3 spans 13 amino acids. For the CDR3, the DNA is TGTGCCTGGAAAGGCGGGAGGTTCGATGAGCAGTTCTTC. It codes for CAWKGGRFDEQFF. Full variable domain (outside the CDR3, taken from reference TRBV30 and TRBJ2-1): SQTIHQWPATLVQPVGSPLSLECTVEGTSNPNLYWYRQAAGRGLQLLFYSVGIGQISSEVPQNLSASRPQDRQFILSSKKLLLSDSGFYLCAWKGGRFDEQFFGPGTRLTVL.

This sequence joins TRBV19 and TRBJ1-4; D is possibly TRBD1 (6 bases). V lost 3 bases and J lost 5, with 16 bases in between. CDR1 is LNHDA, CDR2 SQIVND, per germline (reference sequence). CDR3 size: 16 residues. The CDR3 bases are TGTGCCAGTAGTATTGGCCGTGGCCAGGGGAATGAAAAACTGTTTTTT. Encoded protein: CASSIGRGQGNEKLFF.

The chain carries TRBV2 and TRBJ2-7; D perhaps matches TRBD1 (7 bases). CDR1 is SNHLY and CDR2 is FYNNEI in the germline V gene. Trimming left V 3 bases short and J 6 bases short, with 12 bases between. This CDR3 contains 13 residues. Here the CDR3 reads CASSDSRGAEQYF. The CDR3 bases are TGTGCCAGCAGTGATAGCAGGGGGGCCGAGCAGTACTTC.

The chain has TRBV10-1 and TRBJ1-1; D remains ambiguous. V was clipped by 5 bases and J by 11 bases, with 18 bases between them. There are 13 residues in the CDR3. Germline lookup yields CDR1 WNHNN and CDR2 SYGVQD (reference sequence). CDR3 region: CASSTGPRGRAFF. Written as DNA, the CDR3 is TGCGCCAGCAGTACCGGGCCCCGGGGTAGGGCTTTCTTT.

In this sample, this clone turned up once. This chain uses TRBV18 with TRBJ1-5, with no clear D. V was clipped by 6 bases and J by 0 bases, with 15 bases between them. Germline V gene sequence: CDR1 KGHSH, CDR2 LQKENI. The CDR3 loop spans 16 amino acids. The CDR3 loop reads CASSPREPYSNQPQHF. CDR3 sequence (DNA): TGTGCCAGCTCCCCTAGGGAGCCGTATAGCAATCAGCCCCAGCATTTT.

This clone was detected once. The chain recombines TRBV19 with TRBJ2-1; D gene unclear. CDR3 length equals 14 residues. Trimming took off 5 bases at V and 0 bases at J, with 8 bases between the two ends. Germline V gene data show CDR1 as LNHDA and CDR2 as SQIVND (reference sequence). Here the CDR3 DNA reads TGTGCCAGTAGTCCGGTGAGCTCCTACAATGAGCAGTTCTTC. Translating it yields CASSPVSSYNEQFF.